This T cell receptor beta chain is drawn from a study of T cells after yellow fever vaccination. Whole-study findings and limits: Post-booster samples contained most primary-vaccination clones (more than 95% CD4, around 89% CD8). On re-exposure, the response was weaker but peaked faster, at day 5 versus 15.

Template switching by 5'RACE produced TCR cDNA, adding a universal primer site and UMIs. TCRdb reanalysed the 5' RACE reads using MiXCR and keeps one entry per CDR3 protein. The data contain hundreds of thousands of distinct CDR3 sequences, 9% to 15% of them singletons. This clonotype was detected only a few times. Its antigen is currently unknown. CDR1 and CDR2 from the germline V gene are SEHNR and FQNEAQ (reference sequence). This CDR3 has 14 residues. V was clipped by 5 bases and J by 4 bases, with 12 bases between them. The V call is TRBV7-9, the J call TRBJ2-1; D not certain. The sequences come from PBMCs, collected on the day of the yellow fever booster vaccination. This TCR was recovered from a man younger than 40 who received the YFV17D yellow fever vaccine. CDR3 bases: TGTGCCAGCAGCACTATTACACAGTACAATGAGCAGTTCTTC. It is translated as CASSTITQYNEQFF. Based on the CDR3 plus reference TRBV7-9 and TRBJ2-1, the full variable domain is DTGVSQNPRHKITKRGQNVTFRCDPISEHNRLYWYRQTLGQGPEFLTYFQNEAQLEKSRLLSDRFSAERPKGSFSTLEIQRTEQGDSAMYLCASSTITQYNEQFFGPGTRLTVL.